This T cell receptor (beta chain) emerged from a study of OX40 agonist ivuxolimab in advanced cancers. Data came from immunoSEQ multiplex PCR; TCRdb stores just in-frame clones and leaves some out. The sample has 30,000 to 40,000 clones; around 87% are singletons. Germline lookup yields CDR1 MNHEY and CDR2 SVGAGI. This CDR3 is built from 15 residues. The ends were cut back, 7 bases at V and 2 bases at J, with 18 bases in the middle. The origin of this receptor is an adult with an advanced solid tumor such as melanoma, head and neck, liver or kidney cancer. The rearrangement links TRBV6-5 to TRBJ2-7; possibly TRBD1 or TRBD2 for D (5 bases each). The source was CD4+ or CD8+ T cells sorted from blood, collected in a trial of the OX40 agonist ivuxolimab. The CDR3 DNA reads TGTGCCAGCAAATTGACCCGGGACCCGACCTACGAGCAGTACTTC. As protein: CASKLTRDPTYEQYF.